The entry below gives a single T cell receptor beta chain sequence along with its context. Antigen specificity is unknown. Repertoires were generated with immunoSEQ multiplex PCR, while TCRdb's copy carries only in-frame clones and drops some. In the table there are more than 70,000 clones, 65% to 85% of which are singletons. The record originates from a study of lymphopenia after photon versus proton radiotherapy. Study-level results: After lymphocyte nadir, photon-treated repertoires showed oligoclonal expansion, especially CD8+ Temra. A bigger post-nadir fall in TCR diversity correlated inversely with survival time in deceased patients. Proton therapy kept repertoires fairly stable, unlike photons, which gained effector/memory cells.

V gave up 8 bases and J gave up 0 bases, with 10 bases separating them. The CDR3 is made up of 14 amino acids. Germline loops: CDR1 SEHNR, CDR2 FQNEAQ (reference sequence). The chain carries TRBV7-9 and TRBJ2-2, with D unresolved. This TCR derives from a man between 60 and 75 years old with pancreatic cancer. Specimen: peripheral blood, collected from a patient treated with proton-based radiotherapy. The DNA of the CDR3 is TGTGCCAGCGGACGGACCGCGAACACCGGGGAGCTGTTTTTT. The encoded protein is CASGRTANTGELFF.